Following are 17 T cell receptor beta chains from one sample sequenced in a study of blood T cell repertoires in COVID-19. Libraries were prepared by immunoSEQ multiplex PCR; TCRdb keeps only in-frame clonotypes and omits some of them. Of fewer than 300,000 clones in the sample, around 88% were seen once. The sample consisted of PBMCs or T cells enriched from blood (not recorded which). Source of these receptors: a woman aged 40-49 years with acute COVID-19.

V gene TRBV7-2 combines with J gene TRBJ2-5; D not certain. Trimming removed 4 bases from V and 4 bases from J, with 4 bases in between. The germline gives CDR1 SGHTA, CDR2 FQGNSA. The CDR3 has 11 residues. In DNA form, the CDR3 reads TGTGCCAGCAGCTCGGTAGAGACCCAGTACTTC. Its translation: CASSSVETQYF. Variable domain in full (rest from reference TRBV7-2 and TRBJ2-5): GAGVSQSPSNKVTEKGKDVELRCDPISGHTALYWYRQSLGQGLEFLIYFQGNSAPDKSGLPSDRFSAERTGGSVSTLTIQRTQQEDSAVYLCASSSVETQYFGPGTRLLVL.

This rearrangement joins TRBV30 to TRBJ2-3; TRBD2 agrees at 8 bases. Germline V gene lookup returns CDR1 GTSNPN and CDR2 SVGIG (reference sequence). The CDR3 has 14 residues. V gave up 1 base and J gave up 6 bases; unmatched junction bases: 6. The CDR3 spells CAWSDGGRTDTQYF. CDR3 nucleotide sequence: TGTGCCTGGAGTGATGGCGGGAGGACGGATACGCAGTATTTT.

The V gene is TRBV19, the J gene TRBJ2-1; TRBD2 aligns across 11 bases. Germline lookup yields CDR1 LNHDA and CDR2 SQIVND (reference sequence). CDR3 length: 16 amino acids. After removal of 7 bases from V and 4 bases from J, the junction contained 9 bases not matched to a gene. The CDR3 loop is CASMEVAGGPYNEQFF. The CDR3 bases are TGTGCCAGTATGGAAGTAGCGGGAGGGCCGTACAATGAGCAGTTCTTC.

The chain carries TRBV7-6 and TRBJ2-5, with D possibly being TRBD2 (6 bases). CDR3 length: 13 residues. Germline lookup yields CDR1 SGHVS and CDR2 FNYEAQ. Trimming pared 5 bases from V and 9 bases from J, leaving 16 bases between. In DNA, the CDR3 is TGTGCCAGCAGCCCACAGTGGGGGGATGCCCAGTACTTC. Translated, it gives CASSPQWGDAQYF.

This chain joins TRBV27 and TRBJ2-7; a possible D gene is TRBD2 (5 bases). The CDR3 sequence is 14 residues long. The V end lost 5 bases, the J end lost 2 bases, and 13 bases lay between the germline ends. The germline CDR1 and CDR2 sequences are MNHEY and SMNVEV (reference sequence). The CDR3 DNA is TGTGCCAGCAGTCCGAGGTCGGGGACCTACGAGCAGTACTTC. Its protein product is CASSPRSGTYEQYF.

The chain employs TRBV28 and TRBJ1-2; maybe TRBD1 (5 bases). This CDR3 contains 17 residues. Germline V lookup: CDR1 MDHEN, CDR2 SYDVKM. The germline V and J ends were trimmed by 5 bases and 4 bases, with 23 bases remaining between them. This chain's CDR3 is CASSPPGTSSNIYGYTF. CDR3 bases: TGTGCCAGCAGTCCCCCCGGGACTTCCTCAAATATCTATGGCTACACCTTC.

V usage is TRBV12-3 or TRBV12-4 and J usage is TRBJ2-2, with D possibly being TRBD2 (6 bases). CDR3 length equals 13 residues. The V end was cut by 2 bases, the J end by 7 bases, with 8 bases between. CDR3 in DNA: TGTGCCAGCAGTTTATGGAGGGACGGGGAGCTGTTTTTT. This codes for CASSLWRDGELFF.

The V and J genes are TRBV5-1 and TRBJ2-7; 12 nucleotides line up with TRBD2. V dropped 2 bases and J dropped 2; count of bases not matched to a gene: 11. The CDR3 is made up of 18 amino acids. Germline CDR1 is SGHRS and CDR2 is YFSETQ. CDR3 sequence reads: CASSFLPGLAGSTYEQYF. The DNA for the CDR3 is TGCGCCAGCAGCTTCCTACCGGGACTAGCGGGCTCCACCTACGAGCAGTACTTC.

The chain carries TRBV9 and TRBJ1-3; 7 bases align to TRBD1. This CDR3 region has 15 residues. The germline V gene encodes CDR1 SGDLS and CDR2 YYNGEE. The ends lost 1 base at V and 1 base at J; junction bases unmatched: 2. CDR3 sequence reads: CASSVQGESGNTIYF. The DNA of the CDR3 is TGTGCCAGCAGCGTACAGGGGGAATCTGGAAACACCATATATTTT.

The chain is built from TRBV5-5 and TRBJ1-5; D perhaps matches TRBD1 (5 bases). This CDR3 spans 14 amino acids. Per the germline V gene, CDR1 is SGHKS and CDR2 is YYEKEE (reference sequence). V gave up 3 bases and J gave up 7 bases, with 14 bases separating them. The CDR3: CASSSSGRGQPQHF. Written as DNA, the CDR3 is TGTGCCAGCAGCTCCTCAGGGAGGGGACAGCCCCAGCATTTT.

This chain's CDR3 is CASSPRLAGGPYEQFF. The CDR3, as DNA: TGTGCCAGCAGCCCGAGACTAGCGGGAGGGCCATACGAGCAGTTCTTC. The chain couples TRBV3-1 (or the pseudogene TRBV3-2) to TRBJ2-1, with 14 bases identical to TRBD2. V lost 4 bases to trimming and J lost 10 bases; unmatched junction nucleotides: 9. The germline CDR1 and CDR2 sequences are LGHDT and YNNKEL (reference sequence). The CDR3 extends over 16 amino acids.

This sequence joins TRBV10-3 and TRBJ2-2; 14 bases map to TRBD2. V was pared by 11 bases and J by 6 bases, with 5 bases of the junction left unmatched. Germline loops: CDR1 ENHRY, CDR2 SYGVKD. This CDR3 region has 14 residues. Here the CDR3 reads CAAGLAGEAGELFF. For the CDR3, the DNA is TGTGCCGCGGGACTAGCGGGAGAAGCCGGGGAGCTGTTTTTT.

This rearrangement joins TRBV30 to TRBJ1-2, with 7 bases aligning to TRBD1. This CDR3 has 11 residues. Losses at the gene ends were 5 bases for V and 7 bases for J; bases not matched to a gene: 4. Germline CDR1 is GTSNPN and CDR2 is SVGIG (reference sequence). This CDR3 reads CAWGDSAGYTF. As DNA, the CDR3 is TGTGCCTGGGGGGACAGTGCTGGCTACACCTTC. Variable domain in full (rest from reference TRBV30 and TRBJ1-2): SQTIHQWPATLVQPVGSPLSLECTVEGTSNPNLYWYRQAAGRGLQLLFYSVGIGQISSEVPQNLSASRPQDRQFILSSKKLLLSDSGFYLCAWGDSAGYTFGSGTRLTVV.

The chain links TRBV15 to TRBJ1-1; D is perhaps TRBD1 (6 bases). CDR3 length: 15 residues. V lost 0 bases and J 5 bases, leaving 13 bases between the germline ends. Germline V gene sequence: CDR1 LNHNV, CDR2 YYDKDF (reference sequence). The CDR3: CATSRESGQWTEAFF. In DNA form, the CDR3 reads TGTGCCACCAGCAGAGAATCAGGACAGTGGACTGAAGCTTTCTTT.

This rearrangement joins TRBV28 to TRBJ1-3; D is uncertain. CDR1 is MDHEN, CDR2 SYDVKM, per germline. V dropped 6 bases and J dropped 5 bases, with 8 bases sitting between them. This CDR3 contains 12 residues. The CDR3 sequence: CASSSVRNTIYF. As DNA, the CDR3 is TGTGCCAGCAGCTCCGTTAGAAACACCATATATTTT.

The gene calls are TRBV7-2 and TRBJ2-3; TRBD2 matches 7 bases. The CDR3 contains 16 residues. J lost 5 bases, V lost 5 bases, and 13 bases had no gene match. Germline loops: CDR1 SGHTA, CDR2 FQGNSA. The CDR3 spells CASSPRTTVAGDTQYF. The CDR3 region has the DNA TGTGCCAGCAGCCCGAGGACAACTGTAGCGGGAGATACGCAGTATTTT. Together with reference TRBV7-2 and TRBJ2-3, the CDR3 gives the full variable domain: GAGVSQSPSNKVTEKGKDVELRCDPISGHTALYWYRQSLGQGLEFLIYFQGNSAPDKSGLPSDRFSAERTGGSVSTLTIQRTQQEDSAVYLCASSPRTTVAGDTQYFGPGTRLTVL.

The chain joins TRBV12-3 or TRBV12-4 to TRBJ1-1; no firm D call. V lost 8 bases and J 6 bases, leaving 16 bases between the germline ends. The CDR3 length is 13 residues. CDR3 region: CASRLGSAPEAFF. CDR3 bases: TGTGCCAGCCGCCTAGGTTCTGCTCCTGAAGCTTTCTTT.